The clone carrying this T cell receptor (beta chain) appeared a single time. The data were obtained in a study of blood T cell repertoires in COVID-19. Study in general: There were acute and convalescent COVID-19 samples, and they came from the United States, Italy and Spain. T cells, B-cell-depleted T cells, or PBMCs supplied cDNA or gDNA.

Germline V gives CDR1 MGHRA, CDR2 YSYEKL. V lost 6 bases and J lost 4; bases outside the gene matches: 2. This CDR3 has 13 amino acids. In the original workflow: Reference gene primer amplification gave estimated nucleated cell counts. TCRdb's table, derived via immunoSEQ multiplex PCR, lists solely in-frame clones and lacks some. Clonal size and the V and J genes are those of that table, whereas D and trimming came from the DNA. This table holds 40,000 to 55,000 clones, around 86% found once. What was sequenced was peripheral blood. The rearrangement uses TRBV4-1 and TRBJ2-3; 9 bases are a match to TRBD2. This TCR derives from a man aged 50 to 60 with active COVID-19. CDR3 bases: TGCGCCAGCAGACTAGCGGGTTCAGATACGCAGTATTTT. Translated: CASRLAGSDTQYF.